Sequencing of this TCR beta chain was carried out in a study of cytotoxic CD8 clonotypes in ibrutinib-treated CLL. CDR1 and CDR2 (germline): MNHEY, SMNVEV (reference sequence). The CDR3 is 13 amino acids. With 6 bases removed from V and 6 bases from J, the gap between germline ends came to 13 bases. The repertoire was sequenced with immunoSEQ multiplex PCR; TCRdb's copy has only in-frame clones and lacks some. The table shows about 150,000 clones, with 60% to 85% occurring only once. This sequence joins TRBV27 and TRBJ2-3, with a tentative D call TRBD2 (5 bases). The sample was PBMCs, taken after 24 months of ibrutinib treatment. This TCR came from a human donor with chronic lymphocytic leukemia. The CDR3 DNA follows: TGTGCCAGCAGCCCCCCGGGGATGGATACGCAGTATTTT. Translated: CASSPPGMDTQYF.